This T cell receptor (beta chain) was sequenced in a study of Ad26.COV2.S vaccination and SARS-CoV-2 variants. Looking at the study overall: A participant enrolled in the COV1001 Ad26.COV2.S trial arm provided the sample. The authors gave Ad26.COV2.S intramuscularly, either once or twice 56 days apart. Study results and limitations: Placebo recipients and vaccine recipients were similar in non-spike TCR breadth.

V gave up 6 bases and J gave up 6 bases, with 13 bases separating them. The CDR3 has 13 residues. Per the germline V gene, CDR1 is SGHDT and CDR2 is YYEEEE. The treatment denotes: some 20 received Ad26.COV2.S at low or high dose, single or two shots; several received placebo; per-sample allocation not given. Samples analyzed were those drawn on day 63 after the first vaccine or placebo injection. At a Boston site, the person donating was an adult of 18-55 years. About this clone itself: The antigen remains undetermined.

TCRdb's copy holds only in-frame clones and misses some; the assay was immunoSEQ multiplex PCR. Altogether some 640,000 clones are present, 70% to 90% being singletons, with the ten largest covering approximately 1.5%. Material: peripheral blood, obtained in a trial of Ad26.COV2.S vaccine versus placebo. The receptor was isolated from a person between 18 and 60 years old who received the Ad26.COV2.S COVID-19 vaccine or a placebo. The chain couples TRBV5-6 to TRBJ2-1, with D possibly being TRBD2 (5 bases). CDR3 coding DNA: TGTGCCAGCACCCCACTAGAGGGCAATGAGCAGTTCTTC. This encodes CASTPLEGNEQFF.